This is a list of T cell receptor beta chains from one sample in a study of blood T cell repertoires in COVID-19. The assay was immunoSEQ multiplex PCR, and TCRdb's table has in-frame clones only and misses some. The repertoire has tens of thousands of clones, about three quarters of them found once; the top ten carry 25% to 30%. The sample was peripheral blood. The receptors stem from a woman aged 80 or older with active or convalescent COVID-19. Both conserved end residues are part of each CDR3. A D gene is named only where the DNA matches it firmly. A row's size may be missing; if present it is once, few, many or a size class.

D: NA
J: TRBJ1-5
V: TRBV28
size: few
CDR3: CASSGRGGPYSNQPQHF
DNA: TGTGCCAGCAGTGGACGGGGGGGGCCCTATAGCAATCAGCCCCAGCATTTT

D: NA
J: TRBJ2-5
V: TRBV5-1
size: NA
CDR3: CASSPLLGGQETQYF
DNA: TGCGCCAGCAGCCCCCTGTTAGGGGGACAAGAGACCCAGTACTTC

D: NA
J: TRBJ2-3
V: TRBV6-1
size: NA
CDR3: CASSESPSQGFATDTQYF
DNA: TGTGCCAGCAGTGAATCTCCATCACAGGGCTTTGCGACAGATACGCAGTATTTT

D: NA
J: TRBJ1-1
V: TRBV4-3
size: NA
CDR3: CASSQGGRTEAFF
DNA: TGCGCCAGCAGCCAAGGGGGGAGGACTGAAGCTTTCTTT

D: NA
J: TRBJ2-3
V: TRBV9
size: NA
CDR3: CASSVTGMGTDTQYF
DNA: TGTGCCAGCAGCGTCACAGGGATGGGCACAGATACGCAGTATTTT

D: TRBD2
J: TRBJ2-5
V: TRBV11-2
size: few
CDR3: CASSLTSGGETQYF
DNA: TGTGCCAGCAGCTTAACGAGCGGGGGAGAGACCCAGTACTTC

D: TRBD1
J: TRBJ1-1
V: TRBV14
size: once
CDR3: CASSQVTGGTTEAFF
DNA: TGTGCCAGCAGCCAAGTTACAGGGGGAACGACTGAAGCTTTCTTT

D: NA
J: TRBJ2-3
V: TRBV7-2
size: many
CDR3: CASSFGGAGTDTQYF
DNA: TGTGCCAGCAGCTTTGGGGGGGCTGGCACAGATACGCAGTATTTT

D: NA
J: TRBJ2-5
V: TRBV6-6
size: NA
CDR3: CASRADGYPGTQYF
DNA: TGTGCCAGCAGGGCCGATGGGTACCCAGGGACCCAGTACTTC

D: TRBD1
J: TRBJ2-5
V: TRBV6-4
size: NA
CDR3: CASSDSSGGRVTQYF
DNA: TGTGCCAGCAGTGACTCTTCAGGGGGCAGGGTGACCCAGTACTTC

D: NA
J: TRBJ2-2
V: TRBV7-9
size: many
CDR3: CASRVGANTGELFF
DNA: TGTGCCAGCAGGGTTGGAGCGAACACCGGGGAGCTGTTTTTT

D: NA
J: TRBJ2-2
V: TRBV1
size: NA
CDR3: CTSSQDSANTGELFF
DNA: TGCACCAGCAGCCAAGATAGCGCGAACACCGGGGAGCTGTTTTTT

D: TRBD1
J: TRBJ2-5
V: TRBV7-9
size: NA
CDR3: CASLQDRGQETQYF
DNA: TGTGCCAGCCTTCAGGACAGGGGCCAAGAGACCCAGTACTTC

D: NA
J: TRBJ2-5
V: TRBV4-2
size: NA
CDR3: CASSQEYGGMGQETQYF
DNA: TGTGCCAGCAGCCAAGAATATGGGGGGATGGGACAAGAGACCCAGTACTTC

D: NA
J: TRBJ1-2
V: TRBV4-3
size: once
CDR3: CASSQDLPGLSDGYTF
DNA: TGCGCCAGCAGCCAAGATCTACCAGGTTTATCGGATGGCTACACCTTC

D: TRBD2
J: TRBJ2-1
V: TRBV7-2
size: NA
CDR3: CASSQTGTRDNEQFF
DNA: TGTGCCAGCAGTCAGACCGGGACTAGAGACAATGAGCAGTTCTTC

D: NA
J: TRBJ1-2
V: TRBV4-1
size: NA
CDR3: CASSQETGDHYGYTF
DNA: TGCGCCAGCAGCCAGGAGACGGGGGATCACTATGGCTACACCTTC

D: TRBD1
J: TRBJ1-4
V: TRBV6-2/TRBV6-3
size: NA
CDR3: CASSYYQSGGAREKLFF
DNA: TGTGCCAGCAGTTACTACCAGTCAGGGGGCGCGAGAGAAAAACTGTTTTTT

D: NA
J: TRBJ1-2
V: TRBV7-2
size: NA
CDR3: CASSFPGPVRGYTF
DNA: TGTGCCAGCAGCTTTCCAGGGCCCGTGAGAGGCTACACCTTC

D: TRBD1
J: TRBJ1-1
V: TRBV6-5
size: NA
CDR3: CASSLRDRNTEAFF
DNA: TGTGCCAGCAGTTTGAGGGACAGGAACACTGAAGCTTTCTTT

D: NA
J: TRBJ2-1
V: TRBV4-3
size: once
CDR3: CASSQDSRGVTNEQFF
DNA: TGCGCCAGCAGCCAAGACTCTCGCGGGGTCACCAATGAGCAGTTCTTC

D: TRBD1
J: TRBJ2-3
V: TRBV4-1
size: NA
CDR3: CASSQEGQTTDTQYF
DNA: TGCGCCAGCAGCCAAGAGGGACAGACCACAGATACGCAGTATTTT

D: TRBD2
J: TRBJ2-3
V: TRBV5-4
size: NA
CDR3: CASSSGTSFRGDTQYF
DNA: TGTGCCAGCAGTTCCGGGACTAGCTTCCGGGGGGATACGCAGTATTTT

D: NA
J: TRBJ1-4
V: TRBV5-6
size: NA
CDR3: CASSFYDYNEKLFF
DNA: TGTGCCAGCAGCTTCTATGATTATAATGAAAAACTGTTTTTT

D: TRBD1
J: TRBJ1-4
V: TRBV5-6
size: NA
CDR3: CASSFGTENEKLFF
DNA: TGTGCCAGCAGCTTCGGGACAGAGAATGAAAAACTGTTTTTT

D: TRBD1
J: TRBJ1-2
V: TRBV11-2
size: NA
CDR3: CASSLGTGVAGYTF
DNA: TGTGCCAGCAGCTTGGGGACAGGGGTTGCTGGCTACACCTTC

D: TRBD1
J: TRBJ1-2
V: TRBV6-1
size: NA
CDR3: CASSPDRAGGYTF
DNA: TGTGCCAGCAGTCCCGACAGGGCGGGGGGCTACACCTTC

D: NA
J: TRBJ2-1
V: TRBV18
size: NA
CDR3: CASSPTREPTYNEQFF
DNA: TGTGCCAGCTCACCAACCCGAGAACCGACCTACAATGAGCAGTTCTTC

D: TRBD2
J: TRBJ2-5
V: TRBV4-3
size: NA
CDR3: CASSQTTSGGTQYF
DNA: TGCGCCAGCAGCCAAACTACTAGCGGGGGGACCCAGTACTTC

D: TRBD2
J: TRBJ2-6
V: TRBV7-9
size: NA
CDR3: CASSRWGRAGANVLTF
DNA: TGTGCCAGCAGCCGTTGGGGGAGGGCTGGGGCCAACGTCCTGACTTTC

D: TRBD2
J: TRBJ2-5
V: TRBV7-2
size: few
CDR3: CASSLMAGEGETQYF
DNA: TGTGCCAGCAGCTTAATGGCGGGGGAGGGAGAGACCCAGTACTTC

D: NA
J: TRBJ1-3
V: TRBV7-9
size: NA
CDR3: CASSLTNRMDSGNTIYF
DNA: TGTGCCAGCAGCTTAACAAACAGGATGGACTCTGGAAACACCATATATTTT

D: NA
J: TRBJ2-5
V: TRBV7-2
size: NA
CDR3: CASSMAGGQETQYF
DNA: TGTGCCAGCAGCATGGCCGGGGGCCAAGAGACCCAGTACTTC

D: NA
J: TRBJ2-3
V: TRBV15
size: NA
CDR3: CATSIRTAGDTQYF
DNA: TGTGCCACCAGCATCCGGACGGCGGGAGATACGCAGTATTTT

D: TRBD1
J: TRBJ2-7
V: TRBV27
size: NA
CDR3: CASSPRTGSSYEQYF
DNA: TGTGCCAGCAGTCCCCGGACAGGGAGCTCCTACGAGCAGTACTTC

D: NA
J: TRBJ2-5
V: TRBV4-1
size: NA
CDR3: CASSQRDIQETQYF
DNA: TGCGCCAGCAGCCAGCGCGACATACAAGAGACCCAGTACTTC

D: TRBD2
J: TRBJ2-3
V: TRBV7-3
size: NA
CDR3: CASSLWAGGSTDTQYF
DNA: TGTGCCAGCAGCTTATGGGCGGGGGGAAGCACAGATACGCAGTATTTT

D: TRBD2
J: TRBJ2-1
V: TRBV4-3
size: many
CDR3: CASSQDQRALAGQFF
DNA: TGCGCCAGCAGCCAAGATCAGAGGGCCTTAGCGGGGCAGTTCTTC

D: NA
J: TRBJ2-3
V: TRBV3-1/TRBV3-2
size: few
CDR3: CASSRLPTPGLKPGDTQYF
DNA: TGTGCCAGCAGCAGATTACCCACACCGGGACTTAAACCGGGGGATACGCAGTATTTT

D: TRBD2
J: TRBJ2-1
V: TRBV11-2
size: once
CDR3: CASSLDHGILAGGTYNEQFF
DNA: TGTGCCAGCAGCTTAGATCATGGGATTCTAGCGGGGGGGACATACAATGAGCAGTTCTTC

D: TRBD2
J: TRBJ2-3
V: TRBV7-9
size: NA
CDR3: CASSLSSGTITDTQYF
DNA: TGTGCCAGCAGCTTGTCCTCCGGGACTATCACAGATACGCAGTATTTT

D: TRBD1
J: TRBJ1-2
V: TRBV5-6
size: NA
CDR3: CASSLLQGFYGYTF
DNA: TGTGCCAGCAGCTTACTACAGGGGTTCTATGGCTACACCTTC

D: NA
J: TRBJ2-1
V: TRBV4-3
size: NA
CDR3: CASSQDLGSGGYNEQFF
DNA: TGCGCCAGCAGCCAAGATCTGGGGAGCGGTGGCTACAATGAGCAGTTCTTC

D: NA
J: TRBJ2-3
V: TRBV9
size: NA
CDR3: CASSVGGLPADTQYF
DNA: TGTGCCAGCAGCGTAGGGGGCCTTCCCGCAGATACGCAGTATTTT

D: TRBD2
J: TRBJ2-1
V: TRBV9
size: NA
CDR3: CASSGLAGGQVEQFF
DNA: TGTGCCAGCAGCGGACTAGCGGGGGGGCAGGTTGAGCAGTTCTTC

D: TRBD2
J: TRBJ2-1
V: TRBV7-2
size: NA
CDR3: CASSLAGGNYNEQFF
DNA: TGTGCCAGCAGCTTAGCGGGGGGGAACTACAATGAGCAGTTCTTC

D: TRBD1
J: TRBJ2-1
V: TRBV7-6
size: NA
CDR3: CASSLAGTGLDEQFF
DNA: TGTGCCAGCAGCTTAGCGGGGACAGGGTTGGATGAGCAGTTCTTC

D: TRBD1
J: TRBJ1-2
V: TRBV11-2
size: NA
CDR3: CASSLYHTGQDGYTF
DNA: TGTGCCAGCAGCTTATACCACACGGGACAGGATGGCTACACCTTC

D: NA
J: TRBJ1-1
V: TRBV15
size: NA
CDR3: CATSRERVTEAFF
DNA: TGTGCCACCAGCAGAGAGCGGGTCACTGAAGCTTTCTTT

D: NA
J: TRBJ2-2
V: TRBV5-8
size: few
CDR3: CASSRRAGELFF
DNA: NA

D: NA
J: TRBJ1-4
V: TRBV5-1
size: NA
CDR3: CASSLVPLGEKLFF
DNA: TGCGCCAGCAGCTTGGTCCCACTTGGTGAAAAACTGTTTTTT

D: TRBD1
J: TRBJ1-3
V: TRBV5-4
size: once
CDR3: CASSPGQGYSGNTIYF
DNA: TGTGCCAGCAGCCCGGGACAGGGGTACTCTGGAAACACCATATATTTT

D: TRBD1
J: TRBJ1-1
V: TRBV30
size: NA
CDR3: CAGSGTGDVSTEAFF
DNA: TGTGCCGGATCCGGGACAGGGGATGTATCCACTGAAGCTTTCTTT

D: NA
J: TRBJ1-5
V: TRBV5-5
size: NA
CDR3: CASSLETDQPQHF
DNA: TGTGCCAGCAGCTTGGAGACAGATCAGCCCCAGCATTTT

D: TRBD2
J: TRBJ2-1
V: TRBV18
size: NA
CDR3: CASSPQGLAGWSSYNEQFF
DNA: TGTGCCAGCTCACCACAGGGACTAGCGGGTTGGAGCTCCTACAATGAGCAGTTCTTC

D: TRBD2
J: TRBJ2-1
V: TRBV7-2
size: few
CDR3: CASSPDRAGGNEQFF
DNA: TGTGCCAGCAGCCCAGATCGAGCGGGGGGAAATGAGCAGTTCTTC

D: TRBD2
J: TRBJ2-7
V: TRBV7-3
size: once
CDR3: CASSPSGGLPYEQYF
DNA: TGTGCCAGCAGCCCTAGCGGGGGCCTTCCCTACGAGCAGTACTTC

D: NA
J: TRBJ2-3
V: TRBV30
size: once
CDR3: CAWSPPLSTITDTQYF
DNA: TGTGCCTGGAGTCCTCCTTTGTCAACTATCACAGATACGCAGTATTTT